This T cell receptor (beta chain) is drawn from a study of CD8+ T cells in alopecia areata. Across the study: Patients took tofacitinib for 6 to 18 months, followed by 6 drug-free months.

Sequencing used cDNA as its template, made by extracting RNA and reverse transcribing it. The repertoire was sequenced with immunoSEQ multiplex PCR; TCRdb's copy has only in-frame clones and lacks some. The sample has around 180,000 clones, around three fifths seen once. The treatment denotes: oral pan-JAK inhibitor, 5-10 mg twice daily. It was from alopecia areata patients that lesional scalp punch biopsies and peripheral blood were collected. Study results and limitations: Patients displayed less clarity in TCR sharing than mice, a finding possibly related to HLA. Scalp clonality decreased significantly with tofacitinib, and so did expanded CD8+ clones among the top 100.

Points on this clone: Its antigen is as yet unknown. This CDR3 is also generated by other DNA sequences in the sample.

This receptor was identified in a human donor with alopecia areata. Material: CD4+ T cells sorted from blood, obtained between weeks 49 and 50, from a patient treated with tofacitinib.

CDR3 bases: TGTGCCTGGAGTGTGGGACAGGGCAATCAGCCCCAGCATTTT. Protein sequence: CAWSVGQGNQPQHF. The rearrangement joins TRBV30 to TRBJ1-5; 8 nucleotides line up with TRBD1. CDR3 length equals 14 residues. V was clipped by 0 bases and J by 2 bases; unmatched bases: 0. The V gene's germline CDR1 is GTSNPN and CDR2 SVGIG (reference sequence). Using reference TRBV30 and TRBJ1-5 for the parts outside the CDR3, the full variable domain is SQTIHQWPATLVQPVGSPLSLECTVEGTSNPNLYWYRQAAGRGLQLLFYSVGIGQISSEVPQNLSASRPQDRQFILSSKKLLLSDSGFYLCAWSVGQGNQPQHFGDGTRLSIL.